This T cell receptor beta chain was identified in a study of T cell responses to AZD1222 COVID-19 vaccine (dated by TCRdb to the early 2020s). Broadly, across the study: A total of 230 to 250 trial participants underwent TCR sequencing, of whom about 210 received two doses of AZD1222 and about 25 received two doses of the MenACWY control vaccine. Trial participants were enrolled into age subgroups of 18-55, 56-69 and 70-plus years, which contained around 150, 29 and 61 TCR-sequenced participants, respectively.

Reading the label with the study, this specimen's time point is: baseline before first vaccination. What the treatment or condition label conveys for this sample: meningococcal conjugate vaccine given as trial control. Vaccinee samples were obtained from the UK trials COV001 and COV002, which included a single-blind randomized controlled phase 2/3 trial of AZD1222 (ChAdOx1 nCoV-19) in healthy adults. For TCRbeta chain sequencing, PBMC samples were collected from trial participants at day 0 and at day 28 after the second dose. Paper-wide results and their limitations: Epitopes outside the regions mutated in the B.1.351 and B.1.1.7 variants were reportedly recognized by nearly half of the unique spike-specific TCRs. Spike-specific TCR breadth and depth rose significantly after two AZD1222 doses compared with day 0 and with MenACWY recipients. The whole spike protein was spanned by vaccine-associated CD4 TCRs, and dominant responses were seen in regions 160-218 and 743-854. Participants were mostly white British and included more females than males, and it was suggested by the authors that clonal diversity may have been underestimated. Conclusions about previously exposed vaccinees are limited because only a handful of AZD1222 recipients were SARS-CoV-2 seropositive at baseline. No day 14 peak-response samples were available, so repertoires were characterized only after the peak T cell response. In the small 56-69-year group, the increase in depth fell short of significance, most likely because of low power.

Including the terminal cysteine and phenylalanine, the CDR3 comprises 13 residues. The entry retains the CDR3 DNA only, 39 bases that are in frame from base 1. The germline V gene provides CDR1 SGHTA and CDR2 FQGNSA. As to this clone: Its target antigen remains unknown. The junction departs from germline at one end; a sequencing error may be responsible.

The CDR3 regions of human TCRbeta chains were analyzed by immunosequencing. As for the original processing: Repertoire TCRs were checked for matches against a reference library of SARS-CoV-2-specific TCRs that had been generated using the MIRA antigen-specificity platform. Breadth meant the fraction of unique TCRs that were SARS-CoV-2-associated, whereas depth meant the fraction of total T cells that were SARS-CoV-2-associated. Using the MIRA data, every spike-specific TCR was mapped to the spike region that the TCR reacted to and assigned to either a CD4 or a CD8 class. Log10-transformed breadth and depth values were compared by one-way ANOVA with Sidak's multiple comparisons tests. In TCRdb, the immuneACCESS table is reduced to in-frame sequences with V and J assigned. These tables do not hold every clone; where another copy was compared, an unresolved V gene accounts for under half, and the others remain unexplained. The V and J calls and clone size are taken from that table; D and trimming were inferred from the DNA. The sample data list 130,000 or so clones, and roughly 93% of these were observed just once. 0.85% to 0.95% of the sample belongs to the ten largest clones.

The clonotype originates from an adult in good health. Recombination joined TRBV7-2 with TRBJ2-5; there is no confident call for the D gene. Sequences were derived from peripheral blood, sampled on day 0 of MenACWY control vaccination. CDR3 sequence: CASSIRVQEAQYF. The DNA is as follows: TGTGCCAGCAGCATCCGGGTTCAAGAGGCCCAGTACTTC. The CDR3 plus the reference TRBV7-2 and TRBJ2-5 genes for the other parts give the full variable domain: GAGVSQSPSNKVTEKGKDVELRCDPISGHTALYWYRQSLGQGLEFLIYFQGNSAPDKSGLPSDRFSAERTGGSVSTLTIQRTQQEDSAVYLCASSIRVQEAQYFGPGTRLLVL.